A selection of T cell receptor beta chains follows, all from one sample in a study of blood T cell repertoires in COVID-19. Here immunoSEQ multiplex PCR was the method, and the copy in TCRdb shows in-frame clones only, minus some. The profile covers some 100,000 clones, with less than 85% appearing a single time and around 4.2% taken by the ten largest. Sequenced sample: peripheral blood. The receptor set was obtained from a human donor in a cohort sampled during active or convalescent COVID-19. The CDR3 runs from the conserved cysteine through the conserved F or W. A D gene is named only where the DNA matches it firmly. Part of the rows lack a size; the others show once, few, many or a class for expanded clones.

v_gene: TRBV7-2
d_gene: TRBD1
j_gene: TRBJ1-2
abundance: .
len: 16
CDR3nt: TGTGCCAGCAGTACCGGGACAGACTTCTATGGCTATGGCTACACCTTC
CDR3aa: CASSTGTDFYGYGYTF

v_gene: TRBV4-1
d_gene: TRBD2
j_gene: TRBJ2-2
abundance: few
len: 20
CDR3nt: TGCGCCAGCAGCCTTAGAGGGGCATTGATGGCGGGAGTAGGTACCGGGGAGCTGTTTTTT
CDR3aa: CASSLRGALMAGVGTGELFF

v_gene: TRBV3-1/TRBV3-2
d_gene: .
j_gene: TRBJ2-7
abundance: few
len: 14
CDR3nt: TGTGCCAGCAGCCAAGATCGTGTCTCCTACGAGCAGTACTTC
CDR3aa: CASSQDRVSYEQYF

v_gene: TRBV27
d_gene: TRBD1
j_gene: TRBJ2-1
abundance: .
len: 12
CDR3nt: TGTGCCAGCAGCCCGGACAGGGGTGGGCAGTTCTTC
CDR3aa: CASSPDRGGQFF

v_gene: TRBV3-1/TRBV3-2
d_gene: TRBD1
j_gene: TRBJ1-1
abundance: .
len: 16
CDR3nt: TGTGCCAGCAGCCATCTCCTGAGGGGACAGGGGGCTGAAGCTTTCTTT
CDR3aa: CASSHLLRGQGAEAFF

v_gene: TRBV28
d_gene: TRBD1
j_gene: TRBJ1-3
abundance: .
len: 15
CDR3nt: TGTGCCAGCAGTTCAGGGGGAAGCTCTGGAAACACCATATATTTT
CDR3aa: CASSSGGSSGNTIYF

v_gene: TRBV30
d_gene: .
j_gene: TRBJ1-3
abundance: .
len: 17
CDR3nt: TGTGCCTGGAGTGGGGCACAGGTTCCGCTCTCTGGAAACACCATATATTTT
CDR3aa: CAWSGAQVPLSGNTIYF

v_gene: TRBV6-6
d_gene: .
j_gene: TRBJ2-1
abundance: .
len: 12
CDR3nt: TGTGCCAGCAGGCCGGAGTACAATGAGCAGTTCTTC
CDR3aa: CASRPEYNEQFF

v_gene: TRBV19
d_gene: .
j_gene: TRBJ1-6
abundance: few
len: 14
CDR3nt: TGTGCCAGTAGTGGGTCCAGGGTCCGGTCACCCCTCCACTTT
CDR3aa: CASSGSRVRSPLHF

v_gene: TRBV7-2
d_gene: .
j_gene: TRBJ2-3
abundance: .
len: 15
CDR3nt: TGTGCCAGCAGCTTAGTCTTCACCGGCGGAGATACGCAGTATTTT
CDR3aa: CASSLVFTGGDTQYF

v_gene: TRBV10-2
d_gene: .
j_gene: TRBJ1-2
abundance: .
len: 12
CDR3nt: TGCGCCAGCAGGGCCCAGACATATGGCTACACCTTC
CDR3aa: CASRAQTYGYTF

v_gene: TRBV5-1
d_gene: .
j_gene: TRBJ2-7
abundance: .
len: 15
CDR3nt: TGCGCCAGCAGCTGGACGACCGGGAGCTCCTACGAGCAGTACTTC
CDR3aa: CASSWTTGSSYEQYF

v_gene: TRBV30
d_gene: .
j_gene: TRBJ2-7
abundance: .
len: 14
CDR3nt: TGTGCCTGGAGTGTACAAGCGGGCCCCTACGAGCAGTACTTC
CDR3aa: CAWSVQAGPYEQYF

v_gene: TRBV7-6
d_gene: TRBD1
j_gene: TRBJ2-7
abundance: once
len: 15
CDR3nt: TGTGCCAGCAGCTTTTTGGGACAGGGGGTCTACGAGCAGTACTTC
CDR3aa: CASSFLGQGVYEQYF

v_gene: TRBV7-2
d_gene: .
j_gene: TRBJ1-5
abundance: .
len: 13
CDR3nt: TGTGCCAGCAGCTTGCCGGGCAATCAGCCCCAGCATTTT
CDR3aa: CASSLPGNQPQHF

v_gene: TRBV7-2
d_gene: TRBD2
j_gene: TRBJ2-5
abundance: .
len: 19
CDR3nt: TGTGCCAGCTTAATCTGGAGAGGGACTAGCGGGGGGGCCAGAGAGACCCAGTACTTC
CDR3aa: CASLIWRGTSGGARETQYF

v_gene: TRBV19
d_gene: TRBD2
j_gene: TRBJ2-1
abundance: .
len: 15
CDR3nt: TGTGCCAGTAGCCCCACGGGGGGGGGCGCGGCGGAGCAGTTCTTC
CDR3aa: CASSPTGGGAAEQFF

v_gene: TRBV6-2/TRBV6-3
d_gene: .
j_gene: TRBJ1-2
abundance: few
len: 16
CDR3nt: TGTGCCAGCAGCCAACCCGAGTTTCCGATACCCTATGGCTACACCTTC
CDR3aa: CASSQPEFPIPYGYTF

v_gene: TRBV5-1
d_gene: .
j_gene: TRBJ2-3
abundance: .
len: 14
CDR3nt: TGCGCCAGCACCTGGGCAGCAAGCACAGATACGCAGTATTTT
CDR3aa: CASTWAASTDTQYF

v_gene: TRBV7-2
d_gene: TRBD2
j_gene: TRBJ2-3
abundance: .
len: 15
CDR3nt: TGTGCCAGCAGCCCCCCGGGACTAGCGGAAGGAACGCAGTATTTT
CDR3aa: CASSPPGLAEGTQYF

v_gene: TRBV9
d_gene: TRBD1
j_gene: TRBJ1-1
abundance: .
len: 15
CDR3nt: TGTGCCAGCAGCGCCTTGACAGGGTTGAACACTGAAGCTTTCTTT
CDR3aa: CASSALTGLNTEAFF

v_gene: TRBV28
d_gene: TRBD1
j_gene: TRBJ1-6
abundance: .
len: 17
CDR3nt: TGTGCCAGCAGACCTCGACAGGGGTTAATTCGAGATTCACCCCTCCACTTT
CDR3aa: CASRPRQGLIRDSPLHF

v_gene: TRBV25-1
d_gene: TRBD1
j_gene: TRBJ1-2
abundance: .
len: 15
CDR3nt: TGTGCCAGCAGGCGGACAGGGGTAGGAGACTATGGCTACACCTTC
CDR3aa: CASRRTGVGDYGYTF

v_gene: TRBV5-4
d_gene: TRBD2
j_gene: TRBJ2-7
abundance: .
len: 16
CDR3nt: TGTGCCAGCAGCTTGTCAGGCGGGGGGTCTACCTACGAGCAGTACTTC
CDR3aa: CASSLSGGGSTYEQYF

v_gene: TRBV5-5
d_gene: .
j_gene: TRBJ2-5
abundance: .
len: 14
CDR3nt: TGTGCCAGCAGCTGGTTGGTGCTATCGGAGACCCAGTACTTC
CDR3aa: CASSWLVLSETQYF

v_gene: TRBV18
d_gene: .
j_gene: TRBJ1-1
abundance: once
len: 15
CDR3nt: TGTGCCAGCTCACGGGAGGGTTCGGTGAACACTGAAGCTTTCTTT
CDR3aa: CASSREGSVNTEAFF

v_gene: TRBV7-9
d_gene: .
j_gene: TRBJ1-6
abundance: few
len: 15
CDR3nt: TGTGCCAGCAGCTTGGGGGGCTCCTATAATTCACCCCTCCACTTT
CDR3aa: CASSLGGSYNSPLHF

v_gene: TRBV11-2
d_gene: TRBD2
j_gene: TRBJ2-2
abundance: .
len: 17
CDR3nt: TGTGCCAGCAGCCCATTCCGACTAGCGGGGAACACCGGGGAGCTGTTTTTT
CDR3aa: CASSPFRLAGNTGELFF

v_gene: TRBV28
d_gene: TRBD2
j_gene: TRBJ2-7
abundance: .
len: 16
CDR3nt: TGTGCCAGCCACATACGGGGAGCGGGACCCAACTACGAGCAGTACTTC
CDR3aa: CASHIRGAGPNYEQYF

v_gene: TRBV30
d_gene: .
j_gene: TRBJ2-7
abundance: .
len: 13
CDR3nt: TGTGCCTGTTCAGGGAACCCGCCCTACGAGCAGTACTTC
CDR3aa: CACSGNPPYEQYF

v_gene: TRBV6-5
d_gene: TRBD2
j_gene: TRBJ2-7
abundance: .
len: 15
CDR3nt: TGTGCCAGCACTTTGGAAGCGGGAGAATTGTACGAGCAGTACTTC
CDR3aa: CASTLEAGELYEQYF

v_gene: TRBV5-5
d_gene: .
j_gene: TRBJ1-5
abundance: many
len: 14
CDR3nt: TGTGCCAGCAGCCGCATCGGTTGGGGCCAGCCCCAGCATTTT
CDR3aa: CASSRIGWGQPQHF

v_gene: TRBV2
d_gene: TRBD1
j_gene: TRBJ2-1
abundance: .
len: 15
CDR3nt: TGTGCCAGCAGCCCGGACAGGGGAGCCTACAATGAGCAGTTCTTC
CDR3aa: CASSPDRGAYNEQFF

v_gene: TRBV4-3
d_gene: .
j_gene: TRBJ2-2
abundance: .
len: 15
CDR3nt: TGCGCCAGCAGCCAACCAGGGGTAATGACCGGGGAGCTGTTTTTT
CDR3aa: CASSQPGVMTGELFF

v_gene: TRBV27
d_gene: .
j_gene: TRBJ2-5
abundance: .
len: 14
CDR3nt: TGTGCCAGCAGTTTCCTACTAGGAAGGGAGACCCAGTACTTC
CDR3aa: CASSFLLGRETQYF

v_gene: TRBV25-1
d_gene: TRBD2
j_gene: TRBJ2-5
abundance: .
len: 18
CDR3nt: TGTGCCAGCAGCACTCAAGCGGGGCCGGTAGGGTCCCGAGAGACCCAGTACTTC
CDR3aa: CASSTQAGPVGSRETQYF